Listed here are 2 T cell receptor beta chains from one sample, sequenced in a study of response to subunit inactivated influenza vaccine. Using its own MiXCR run on the RT-PCR reads, TCRdb lists one record per CDR3 protein. The table records roughly 700,000 distinct CDR3 sequences, about 15% of them present only once. Sequenced material: PBMCs from blood, taken roughly 15 days before vaccination. The receptors here all came from a man in his forties or fifties who received an inactivated influenza vaccine.

The rearrangement uses TRBV20-1 and TRBJ2-1; D ambiguous. The CDR3 totals 16 residues. CDR1 and CDR2 from the germline V gene are DFQATT and SNEGSKA (reference sequence). The V end was cut by 6 bases, the J end by 0 bases, with 18 bases between. CDR3 amino acids: CSATPPIARSYNEQFF. CDR3 coding DNA: TGCAGTGCAACCCCCCCTATAGCCCGCTCCTACAATGAGCAGTTCTTC.

The rearrangement uses TRBV20-1 and TRBJ1-6, with a weak D call TRBD1 (5 bases). The V end was cut by 0 bases, the J end by 7 bases, with 22 bases between. Germline-derived CDR1 and CDR2 are DFQATT and SNEGSKA (reference sequence). The CDR3 is 18 residues long. CDR3 loop: CSARDLVQVSRDNSPLHF. The CDR3 nucleotides are TGCAGTGCTAGAGATCTCGTCCAAGTCTCCCGGGACAATTCACCCCTCCACTTT.